Below are 17 T cell receptor beta chains sequenced from a single sample in a study of control samples from healthy donors and cancer patients. Repertoires were generated with immunoSEQ multiplex PCR, while TCRdb's copy carries only in-frame clones and drops some. The sample has about 75,000 clones, more than 75% seen once. Sequencing was done on a sample of blood. The receptors were sampled from a middle-aged man in good health.

The count of this clone is one. The genes are TRBV5-1 and TRBJ2-1; perhaps TRBD1 as D (5 bases). Trimming removed 2 bases at V and 0 bases at J, with 18 bases between. Germline V gene data show CDR1 as SGHRS and CDR2 as YFSETQ. The CDR3 totals 18 residues. CDR3 loop: CASSFTGGTTSSYNEQFF. CDR3 sequence (DNA): TGCGCCAGCAGCTTTACAGGCGGCACCACCAGCTCCTACAATGAGCAGTTCTTC.

V usage is TRBV6-6 and J usage is TRBJ1-2, with 8 nucleotides matching TRBD1. This CDR3 has 12 amino acids. After removal of 9 bases from V and 6 bases from J, the junction contained 6 bases not matched to a gene. CDR1 is MNHNY and CDR2 is SVGAGI in the germline V gene (reference sequence). The CDR3, as DNA: TGTGCCAGTATCGGACAGGGACATGGCTACACCTTC. This sequence encodes CASIGQGHGYTF.

V gene TRBV2 combines with J gene TRBJ1-2; D gene uncertain. The CDR3 is 15 amino acids. V dropped 0 bases and J dropped 8 bases, with 16 bases sitting between them. The germline V gene has CDR1 SNHLY and CDR2 FYNNEI. In DNA, the CDR3 is TGTGCCAGCAGTGAAGCGCACAGTGTAGGGTCCGGCTACACCTTC. This encodes CASSEAHSVGSGYTF.

This rearrangement joins TRBV21-1 to TRBJ2-1; the table calls TRBD2, which could not be checked here. TRBV21-1 counts as a pseudogene. The CDR3 loop spans 12 amino acids. The CDR3 region is CASSKCGGEQFF. Written as DNA, the CDR3 is TGTGCCAGCAGCAAATGCGGCGGTGAGCAGTTCTTC.

V and J are TRBV7-2 and TRBJ2-3; the D is unclear. CDR1 is SGHTA and CDR2 is FQGNSA in the germline V gene. Trimming pared 4 bases from V and 1 base from J, leaving 12 bases between. The CDR3 has 15 residues. Here the CDR3 DNA reads TGTGCCAGCAGCTCCCAGTCCCCTGGCACAGATACGCAGTATTTT. It specifies CASSSQSPGTDTQYF.

The chain has TRBV28 and TRBJ1-2; D unresolved. The CDR3 loop spans 12 amino acids. Germline-derived CDR1 and CDR2 are MDHEN and SYDVKM. V was cut by 5 bases and J by 5 bases, with 9 bases left in between. The CDR3 region is CASSTAEYGYTF. CDR3 bases: TGTGCCAGCAGTACAGCGGAGTATGGCTACACCTTC.

The CDR3 region is CASSLDSGNFNEQFF. The DNA of the CDR3 is TGTGCCAGCAGCTTGGATAGCGGGAATTTCAATGAGCAGTTCTTC. The rearrangement joins TRBV11-2 to TRBJ2-1, with 8 bases identical to TRBD2. Per the germline V gene, CDR1 is SGHAT and CDR2 is FQNNGV. The CDR3 consists of 15 residues. V shed 3 bases and J 6 bases; nucleotides not matched to a gene: 7.

The CDR3 DNA is TGTGCCAGCAGCCGGGACTTCTCCTACGAGCAGTACTTC. Its translation: CASSRDFSYEQYF. The chain combines TRBV12-3 or TRBV12-4 with TRBJ2-7; D might be TRBD2 (6 bases). This CDR3 has 13 residues. Trimming shortened V by 6 bases and J by 0 bases, and 9 bases separated the two germline ends.

The rearrangement uses TRBV7-2 and TRBJ2-7, with TRBD2 matching over 11 bases. The ends lost 6 bases at V and 6 bases at J; junction bases unmatched: 13. Germline V lookup: CDR1 SGHTA, CDR2 FQGNSA. The CDR3 spans 16 residues. CDR3 DNA sequence: TGTGCCAGCAGTCCAGTGGGTAGCGGGAGGGCCTTCGAGCAGTACTTC. Its translation is CASSPVGSGRAFEQYF.

V usage is TRBV3-1 (or the pseudogene TRBV3-2) and J usage is TRBJ1-2; D not certain. V dropped 1 base and J dropped 2 bases, with 8 bases sitting between them. Looked up from germline, CDR1 is LGHDT and CDR2 is YNNKEL (reference sequence). The CDR3 is made up of 14 amino acids. This chain's CDR3 is CASSQAGQNYGYTF. The CDR3 DNA sequence: TGTGCCAGCAGCCAAGCTGGCCAGAACTATGGCTACACCTTC.

The chain has TRBV2 and TRBJ2-1; D is perhaps TRBD2 (5 bases). CDR3 length: 15 residues. Trimming stripped 7 bases from V and 6 bases from J, with 19 bases between. Germline CDR1 reads SNHLY; CDR2 reads FYNNEI. This CDR3 reads CASTVIRGAGNEQFF. Here the CDR3 DNA reads TGTGCCAGCACCGTCATCCGGGGAGCCGGCAATGAGCAGTTCTTC.

The chain is built from TRBV6-2 or TRBV6-3 and TRBJ2-3; 13 bases line up with TRBD2. CDR3 length: 15 residues. In germline, CDR1 is MNHEY, CDR2 SVGEGT. Trimming cost V 5 bases and J 5 bases; bases outside gene matches: 4. The CDR3, as DNA: TGTGCCAGCAGTCTACTAGCGGGAGGGGTAGATACGCAGTATTTT. It specifies CASSLLAGGVDTQYF.

The CDR3 region is CASSRSLPGQGESGYTF. For the CDR3, the DNA is TGTGCCAGCAGCCGTTCGTTACCGGGACAGGGAGAATCTGGCTACACCTTC. J is TRBJ1-2 and V is TRBV7-8, with 9 bases that match TRBD1. The J segment lost 7 bases and the V segment lost 5 bases, leaving 17 bases of the junction unmatched. The CDR3 loop spans 17 amino acids. Germline V CDR1 and CDR2: SGHVS, FQNEAQ.

The chain links TRBV5-1 to TRBJ1-3; D ambiguous. With 3 bases removed from V and 1 base from J, the gap between germline ends came to 8 bases. This CDR3 region has 14 residues. In germline, CDR1 is SGHRS, CDR2 YFSETQ. The CDR3: CASSSPESGNTIYF. In DNA form, the CDR3 reads TGCGCCAGCAGCTCACCGGAGTCTGGAAACACCATATATTTT.

The CDR3 loop reads CASSLRIGAGRHTDTQYF. Here the CDR3 DNA reads TGTGCCAGCAGCTTAAGGATTGGAGCGGGACGCCACACAGATACGCAGTATTTT. The genes are TRBV7-3 and TRBJ2-3; TRBD2 matches 7 bases. Per germline, CDR1 SGHTA and CDR2 FQGTGA. The CDR3 has 18 amino acids. After removal of 1 base from V and 2 bases from J, the junction contained 12 bases not matched to a gene. Full variable domain (rest looked up from reference TRBV7-3 and TRBJ2-3): GAGVSQTPSNKVTEKGKYVELRCDPISGHTALYWYRQSLGQGPEFLIYFQGTGAADDSGLPNDRFFAVRPEGSVSTLKIQRTERGDSAVYLCASSLRIGAGRHTDTQYFGPGTRLTVL.

The rearrangement links TRBV6-2 or TRBV6-3 to TRBJ2-3; TRBD1 agrees at 9 bases. The CDR3 consists of 17 residues. Germline loops: CDR1 MNHEY, CDR2 SVGEGT. V shed 4 bases and J 2 bases; nucleotides not matched to a gene: 10. In DNA form, the CDR3 reads TGTGCCAGCAGTTCACATCTCGGGACAGGGTTCACAGATACGCAGTATTTT. This gives the protein CASSSHLGTGFTDTQYF.

J is TRBJ2-3 and V is TRBV4-2, with D perhaps matching TRBD1 (7 bases). Germline-derived CDR1 and CDR2 are LGHNA and YNFKEQ. The length of the CDR3 is 16 residues. V lost 3 bases, J lost 0 bases, and 13 bases lay in between. CDR3 amino acids: CASSQEGAASTDTQYF. The CDR3 DNA is TGTGCCAGCAGCCAGGAGGGGGCAGCGAGCACAGATACGCAGTATTTT.